This entry lists 7 T cell receptor beta chains sequenced from one sample in a study of identical twins. One entry per CDR3 protein results from TCRdb running MiXCR on the 5' RACE reads. The table records about 810,000 distinct CDR3 sequences, more than 9% of them present only once. Separately, the same data were catalogued under a study of yellow fever vaccine responses in identical twins.

The material sequenced was PBMCs. The receptors were gathered from a woman in her late teens or twenties in good health.

The genes are TRBV6-2 or TRBV6-3 and TRBJ2-7, with D perhaps matching TRBD2 (7 bases). From germline, CDR1 is MNHEY and CDR2 SVGEGT. The CDR3 has 16 amino acids. Between the trimmed V and J ends, which lost 5 bases and 3 bases, there was a span of 20 bases. CDR3 nucleotide sequence: TGTGCCAGCAGTCCCACGGGGGGCAAGCGGGGCTACGAGCAGTACTTC. Its protein product is CASSPTGGKRGYEQYF.

This clonotype was counted only a few times. The chain has TRBV24-1 and TRBJ2-1; D is ambiguous. Per the germline V gene, CDR1 is KGHDR and CDR2 is SFDVKD. V was cut by 7 bases and J by 7 bases, with 7 bases left in between. This CDR3 has 11 residues. CDR3 nucleotides: TGTGCCACCAGCCTTGGTAATGAGCAGTTCTTC. Protein sequence: CATSLGNEQFF.

This chain connects TRBV10-3 to TRBJ2-1; 13 nucleotides align to TRBD2. Germline trimming cut 3 bases from V and 6 bases from J; bases unmatched to any gene: 2. Germline-derived CDR1 and CDR2 are ENHRY and SYGVKD. The CDR3 has 15 amino acids. CDR3 coding DNA: TGTGCCATCAGTGAACTAGCGGGGGGGGGCAATGAGCAGTTCTTC. This sequence encodes CAISELAGGGNEQFF.

The V call is TRBV18, the J call TRBJ2-3; perhaps D is TRBD1 or TRBD2 (6 bases each). CDR1 and CDR2 (germline): KGHSH, LQKENI. With 8 bases removed from V and 6 bases from J, the gap between germline ends came to 18 bases. The CDR3 runs to 14 residues. CDR3 region: CASTEYGGLDTQYF. The CDR3 DNA reads as TGTGCCAGCACCGAGTACGGGGGCCTCGATACGCAGTATTTT.

The table lists this clonotype with many counts. V gene TRBV2 combines with J gene TRBJ2-7; D may be TRBD2 (6 bases). The CDR3 is 13 residues long. V was shortened by 5 bases and J by 4 bases, with 12 bases between the two germline ends. Germline lookup yields CDR1 SNHLY and CDR2 FYNNEI. The CDR3 sequence is CASSPRLGYEQYV. The CDR3 DNA is TGTGCCAGCAGTCCACGACTAGGGTACGAGCAGTACGTC.

This clonotype was seen a handful of times. The CDR3 here is CASSLSPSVETQYF. The CDR3 bases are TGCGCCAGCAGCTTGTCCCCGTCGGTTGAGACCCAGTACTTC. The V and J genes are TRBV5-1 and TRBJ2-5; unclear D gene. V lost 1 base, J lost 5 bases, and 12 bases lay in between. CDR3 length: 14 residues. From germline, CDR1 is SGHRS and CDR2 YFSETQ.

J is TRBJ2-1 and V is TRBV19, with D uncertain. This CDR3 is 12 amino acids long. V was cut by 3 bases and J by 6 bases, with 6 bases left in between. Germline V CDR1 and CDR2: LNHDA, SQIVND (reference sequence). The CDR3 reads CASSMGPNEQFF. CDR3 DNA: TGTGCCAGTAGTATGGGTCCCAATGAGCAGTTCTTC.